What follows are 27 T cell receptor beta chains derived from one specimen sequenced in a study of blood T cells in healthy people across ages. PCR was performed a second time for about 7 to 12 cycles using a sample-barcoded 5' primer and a J-beta primer mix. TCRdb processed the 5' RACE reads anew with MiXCR; each CDR3 protein has one entry. Of around 900,000 distinct CDR3 sequences in the sample, about 53% were seen once. The specimen sequenced was blood. These receptor sequences come from a woman aged 55-70 years in good health.

Remarks on this clonotype: Relative to the germline gene, one junction end is altered; a read error may explain this. This rearrangement joins TRBV7-2 to TRBJ1-6; D remains unclear. The germline V gene has CDR1 SGHTA and CDR2 FQGNSA. There are 15 residues in the CDR3. The CDR3 loop reads CACSSTSGDHSPLHF. Here the CDR3 DNA reads TGTGCCTGCAGCTCGACAAGCGGAGATCATTCACCCCTCCACTTT.

The chain joins TRBV12-3 or TRBV12-4 to TRBJ1-1; D may be TRBD1 (6 bases). The CDR3 covers 14 residues. The V end lost 3 bases, the J end lost 6 bases, and 14 bases lay between the germline ends. The CDR3 nucleotides read TGTGCCAGCAGTTTTAGGACAGAGACTCCTGAAGCTTTCTTT. Encoded protein: CASSFRTETPEAFF.

With respect to this clonotype: An end of the junction differs from the germline gene, which may be a read error. The chain is built from TRBV6-6 and TRBJ2-6, with 9 bases matching TRBD1. Germline-derived CDR1 and CDR2 are MNHNY and SVGAGI (reference sequence). The CDR3 runs to 17 residues. The CDR3 sequence is CASSRGTGKSGADVLTF. CDR3 sequence (DNA): TGTGCCAGCAGTAGAGGGACAGGGAAATCTGGGGCCGACGTCCTGACTTTC.

This chain uses TRBV5-1 with TRBJ2-1, with 11 bases matching TRBD2. This CDR3 has 16 amino acids. J lost 4 bases, V lost 4 bases, and 7 bases had no gene match. Germline loops: CDR1 SGHRS, CDR2 YFSETQ. CDR3 bases: TGCGCCAGCAGCAAGGGACTAGCGGACACATACAATGAGCAGTTCTTC. It encodes CASSKGLADTYNEQFF.

The rearrangement uses TRBV18 and TRBJ2-6, with unresolved D. V dropped 2 bases and J dropped 1 base, with 12 bases sitting between them. Germline CDR1 and CDR2: KGHSH and LQKENI. CDR3 size: 17 residues. The DNA for the CDR3 is TGTGCCAGCTCACCAACGGCAGGCTATTCTGGGGCCAACGTCCTGACTTTC. This gives the protein CASSPTAGYSGANVLTF.

The V and J genes are TRBV5-1 and TRBJ1-2; 8 bases are a match to TRBD1. CDR3 length: 16 amino acids. V shed 0 bases and J 2 bases; nucleotides not matched to a gene: 6. Germline CDR1 SGHRS, CDR2 YFSETQ. The CDR3 protein is CASSLDPDRANYGYTF. The DNA of the CDR3 is TGCGCCAGCAGCTTGGACCCGGACAGGGCCAACTATGGCTACACCTTC.

This clonotype was recorded a few times. This chain connects TRBV20-1 to TRBJ2-7; D uncertain. The CDR3 length is 13 residues. CDR1 is DFQATT, CDR2 SNEGSKA, per germline (reference sequence). The V and J ends lost 5 bases and 0 bases respectively, with 11 bases between them. The CDR3 DNA reads as TGCAGTGCTCCCGCGGTGTCCTCCTACGAGCAGTACTTC. Its protein product is CSAPAVSSYEQYF.

This clonotype appeared a few times. The rearrangement uses TRBV28 and TRBJ2-7, with 9 bases that match TRBD1. This CDR3 has 15 residues. Germline loops: CDR1 MDHEN, CDR2 SYDVKM. The V and J ends lost 6 bases and 4 bases, in that order; junction bases with no gene match: 10. In nucleotides, the CDR3 is TGTGCCAGCAGATTCACCGGGACAGGGAGATACGAGCAGTACTTC. It translates to CASRFTGTGRYEQYF.

The rearrangement links TRBV29-1 to TRBJ2-7; 8 bases are a match to TRBD1. Losses at the gene ends were 8 bases for V and 4 bases for J; bases not matched to a gene: 7. This CDR3 contains 12 residues. Germline-derived CDR1 and CDR2 are SQVTM and ANQGSEA. CDR3 residues: CSFVGQGYEQYF. The CDR3 DNA is TGCAGCTTCGTTGGACAGGGATACGAGCAGTACTTC.

This clonotype was detected only a few times. V usage is TRBV7-9 and J usage is TRBJ1-2, with D unresolved. Germline CDR1 is SEHNR and CDR2 is FQNEAQ (reference sequence). V gave up 8 bases and J gave up 5 bases, with 15 bases separating them. CDR3 length: 13 amino acids. The CDR3 sequence is CASGLSTGYGYTF. The DNA of the CDR3 is TGTGCCAGCGGGCTTTCCACCGGTTATGGCTACACCTTC. The full variable domain, in which reference TRBV7-9 and TRBJ1-2 provide the parts outside the CDR3, is DTGVSQNPRHKITKRGQNVTFRCDPISEHNRLYWYRQTLGQGPEFLTYFQNEAQLEKSRLLSDRFSAERPKGSFSTLEIQRTEQGDSAMYLCASGLSTGYGYTFGSGTRLTVV.

V and J are TRBV28 and TRBJ2-5, with D perhaps matching TRBD1 (6 bases). The CDR3 contains 15 residues. Trimming removed 2 bases at V and 5 bases at J, with 15 bases between. Germline V lookup: CDR1 MDHEN, CDR2 SYDVKM. The CDR3 here is CASSLPLQGKETQYF. In nucleotides, the CDR3 is TGTGCCAGCAGTTTACCCCTACAGGGTAAGGAGACCCAGTACTTC.

The chain joins TRBV6-5 to TRBJ2-7, with 7 positions matching TRBD2. The junction had 7 bases not matched to a gene; V was cut back by 0 bases and J by 5 bases. The CDR3 contains 15 residues. Germline CDR1 and CDR2: MNHEY and SVGAGI. As DNA, the CDR3 is TGTGCCAGCAGTTACTCCGGGGGAGGGCTCAACGAGCAGTACTTC. This gives the protein CASSYSGGGLNEQYF.

As for this clonotype: The junction and the germline gene differ at one end; a read error may be behind it. This sequence joins TRBV11-2 and TRBJ2-7; no firm D call. The CDR3 sequence is 13 residues long. Germline assignment: CDR1 SGHAT and CDR2 FQNNGV. CDR3 loop: CASSLDMSYEQYF. CDR3 nucleotides: TGTGCCAGCAGCCTAGACATGAGCTACGAGCAGTACTTC.

V usage is TRBV5-5 and J usage is TRBJ1-2, with 9 bases lining up with TRBD1. The CDR3 runs 17 residues. CDR1 is SGHKS and CDR2 is YYEKEE in the germline V gene (reference sequence). The V gene end was trimmed by 1 base and the J gene end by 4 bases; junction bases not matched to a gene: 11. DNA of the CDR3: TGTGCCAGCAGCTTGCGCAAGACAGGGGGTAGAAGCTATGGCTACACCTTC. Protein sequence: CASSLRKTGGRSYGYTF.

J is TRBJ2-7 and V is TRBV7-9; a possible D gene is TRBD1 (6 bases). The CDR3 totals 16 residues. Trimming removed 5 bases from V and 2 bases from J, with 19 bases in between. From germline, CDR1 is SEHNR and CDR2 FQNEAQ (reference sequence). The CDR3 reads CASSPLDRTIAYEQYF. CDR3 sequence (DNA): TGTGCCAGCAGCCCTCTTGACAGGACCATTGCCTACGAGCAGTACTTC.

The rearrangement uses TRBV29-1 and TRBJ1-2; D is unresolved. Trimming shortened V by 3 bases and J by 8 bases, and 10 bases separated the two germline ends. Germline assignment: CDR1 SQVTM and CDR2 ANQGSEA. This CDR3 is 11 amino acids long. The CDR3 DNA sequence: TGCAGCGTTGAGGGTTTGGGGGGCTACACCTTC. Protein sequence: CSVEGLGGYTF.

The gene calls are TRBV7-2 and TRBJ2-1, with TRBD1 as a possible D gene (6 bases). V shed 5 bases and J shed 10 bases, with 15 bases lying between them. Germline V gives CDR1 SGHTA, CDR2 FQGNSA. This CDR3 has 13 residues. As DNA, the CDR3 is TGTGCCAGCAGCGGACTCCGACAGGCCGAGCAGTTCTTC. The encoded protein is CASSGLRQAEQFF.

The chain joins TRBV7-2 to TRBJ2-5; D gene unclear. The germline V gene has CDR1 SGHTA and CDR2 FQGNSA. There are 14 residues in the CDR3. Trimming took off 4 bases at V and 11 bases at J, with 20 bases between the two ends. The DNA for the CDR3 is TGTGCCAGCAGCTCACCCGGCCCCTCCCCTGAGCAGTACTTC. Encoded protein: CASSSPGPSPEQYF.

A word on this clonotype: Lacking the conserved final phenylalanine or tryptophan, this CDR3 likely reflects a read error. The genes are TRBV2 and TRBJ2-7; 11 positions agree with TRBD2. This CDR3 region has 15 residues. Germline CDR1 and CDR2: SNHLY and FYNNEI. Losses at the gene ends were 4 bases for V and 8 bases for J; bases not matched to a gene: 10. Here the CDR3 DNA reads TGTGCCAGCAGTGCAGTAACTAGCGGGAGTTCCAAGCAGTACTAC. Protein: CASSAVTSGSSKQYY.

The CDR3 protein is CASSYRAASARHEQFF. CDR3 sequence (DNA): TGTGCCAGCAGTTACCGGGCGGCTAGCGCTAGGCATGAGCAGTTCTTC. The gene calls are TRBV6-7 and TRBJ2-1, with D perhaps matching TRBD2 (6 bases). TRBV6-7 is filed as an ORF, its function uncertain. V gave up 2 bases and J gave up 8 bases, with 19 bases separating them. The CDR3 has 16 amino acids.

This clonotype was counted only a few times. The chain has TRBV10-3 and TRBJ2-5; TRBD1 matches at 9 bases. TRBJ2-7 explains the end of the DNA better; the J call may be wrong. The CDR3 has 11 residues. Germline V gene sequence: CDR1 ENHRY, CDR2 SYGVKD. This CDR3 is CAVTGGNEQYF. CDR3 in DNA: TGTGCCGTAACAGGGGGCAACGAGCAGTACTTC.

This clonotype appeared a few times. The rearrangement joins TRBV27 to TRBJ2-1; 7 positions agree with TRBD1. The CDR3 contains 15 residues. Germline V CDR1 and CDR2: MNHEY, SMNVEV (reference sequence). The V segment lost 5 bases and the J segment 2 bases; nucleotides outside the gene matches: 6. The CDR3 is CASSARQGPYNEQFF. In DNA, the CDR3 is TGTGCCAGCAGTGCTCGACAGGGTCCCTACAATGAGCAGTTCTTC.

The V call is TRBV7-9, the J call TRBJ2-7; 11 nucleotides align to TRBD2. CDR3 length: 14 amino acids. CDR1 is SEHNR and CDR2 is FQNEAQ in the germline V gene (reference sequence). Losses at the gene ends were 1 base for V and 6 bases for J; bases not matched to a gene: 2. CDR3 sequence: CASSLDTSGSEQYF. CDR3 in DNA: TGTGCCAGCAGCTTAGATACTAGCGGGAGCGAGCAGTACTTC.

This rearrangement joins TRBV4-1 to TRBJ2-3, with 8 bases aligning to TRBD2. There are 17 residues in the CDR3. The V segment lost 1 base and the J segment 0 bases; nucleotides outside the gene matches: 6. The germline V gene encodes CDR1 MGHRA and CDR2 YSYEKL. The CDR3 DNA reads TGCGCCAGCAGCCAAGTAGGCGGGAGGACGAGCACAGATACGCAGTATTTT. Protein: CASSQVGGRTSTDTQYF.

This clonotype came up a few times. This chain uses TRBV4-2 with TRBJ2-5, with D unresolved. With 0 bases removed from V and 3 bases from J, the gap between germline ends came to 8 bases. Looked up from germline, CDR1 is LGHNA and CDR2 is YNFKEQ. The CDR3 length is 14 residues. CDR3 nucleotide sequence: TGTGCCAGCAGCCAAGATTGGGCTAAAGAGACCCAGTACTTC. It translates to CASSQDWAKETQYF.

J is TRBJ2-7 and V is TRBV5-1; tentative D call: TRBD1 (5 bases). Per germline, CDR1 SGHRS and CDR2 YFSETQ. The CDR3 consists of 14 residues. V was cut by 3 bases and J by 5 bases, with 15 bases left in between. The CDR3 region has the DNA TGCGCCAGCAGCTCGTACAGGTCGGACCACGAGCAGTACTTC. Translation: CASSSYRSDHEQYF. The whole variable domain, filled in from reference TRBV5-1 and TRBJ2-7, reads KAGVTQTPRYLIKTRGQQVTLSCSPISGHRSVSWYQQTPGQGLQFLFEYFSETQRNKGNFPGRFSGRQFSNSRSEMNVSTLELGDSALYLCASSSYRSDHEQYFGPGTRLTVT.

This clonotype has at least ten counts. The V and J genes are TRBV6-2 or TRBV6-3 and TRBJ2-7; TRBD2 matches at 12 bases. Germline-derived CDR1 and CDR2 are MNHEY and SVGEGT. This CDR3 contains 15 residues. V shed 5 bases and J 3 bases; nucleotides not matched to a gene: 5. The CDR3: CASSPRTSGNYEQYF. Written as DNA, the CDR3 is TGTGCCAGCAGTCCCCGGACTAGCGGGAACTACGAGCAGTACTTC.